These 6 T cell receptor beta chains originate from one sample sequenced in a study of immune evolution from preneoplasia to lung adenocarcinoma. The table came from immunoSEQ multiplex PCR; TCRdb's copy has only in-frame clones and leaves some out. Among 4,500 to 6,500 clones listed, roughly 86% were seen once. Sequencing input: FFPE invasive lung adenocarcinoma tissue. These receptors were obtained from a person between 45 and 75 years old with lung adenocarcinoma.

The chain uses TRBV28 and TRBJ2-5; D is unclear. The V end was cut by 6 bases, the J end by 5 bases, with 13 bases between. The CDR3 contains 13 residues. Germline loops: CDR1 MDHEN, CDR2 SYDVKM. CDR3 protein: CASSPLRPETQYF. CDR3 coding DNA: TGTGCCAGCAGCCCCCTGCGCCCCGAGACCCAGTACTTC.

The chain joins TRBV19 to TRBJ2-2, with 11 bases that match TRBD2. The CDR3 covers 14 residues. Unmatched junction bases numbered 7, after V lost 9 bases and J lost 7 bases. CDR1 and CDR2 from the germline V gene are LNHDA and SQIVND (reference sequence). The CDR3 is CASQLAGVNGELFF. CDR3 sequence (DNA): TGTGCCAGCCAACTAGCGGGAGTGAACGGGGAGCTGTTTTTT.

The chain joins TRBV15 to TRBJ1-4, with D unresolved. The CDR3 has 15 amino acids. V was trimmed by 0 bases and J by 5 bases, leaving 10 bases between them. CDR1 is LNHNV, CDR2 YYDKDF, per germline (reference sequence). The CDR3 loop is CATSRDLGGNEKLFF. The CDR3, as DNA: TGTGCCACCAGCAGAGATTTGGGCGGGAATGAAAAACTGTTTTTT.

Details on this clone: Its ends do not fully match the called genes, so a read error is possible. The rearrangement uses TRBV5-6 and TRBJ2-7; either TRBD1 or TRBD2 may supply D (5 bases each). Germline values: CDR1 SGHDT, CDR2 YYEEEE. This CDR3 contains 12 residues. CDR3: CASSLVGERWCF. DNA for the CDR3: TGTGCCAGCAGCTTGGTGGGGGAGCGGTGGTGCTTC. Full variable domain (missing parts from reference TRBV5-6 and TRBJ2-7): DAGVTQSPTHLIKTRGQQVTLRCSPKSGHDTVSWYQQALGQGPQFIFQYYEEEERQRGNFPDRFSGHQFPNYSSELNVNALLLGDSALYLCASSLVGERWCFGPGTRLTVT.

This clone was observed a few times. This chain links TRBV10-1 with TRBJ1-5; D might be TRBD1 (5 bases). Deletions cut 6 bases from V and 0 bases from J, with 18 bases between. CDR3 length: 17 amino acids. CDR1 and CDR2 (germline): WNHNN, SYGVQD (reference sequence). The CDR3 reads CASRKVGGGDSNQPQHF. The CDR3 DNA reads TGCGCCAGCAGGAAGGTTGGGGGTGGGGATAGCAATCAGCCCCAGCATTTT.

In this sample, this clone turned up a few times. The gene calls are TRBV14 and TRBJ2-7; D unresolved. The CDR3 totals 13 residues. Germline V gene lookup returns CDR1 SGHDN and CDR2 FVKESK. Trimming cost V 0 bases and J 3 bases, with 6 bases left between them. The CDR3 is CASSQDYIYEQYF. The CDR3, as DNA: TGTGCCAGCAGCCAAGATTACATCTACGAGCAGTACTTC. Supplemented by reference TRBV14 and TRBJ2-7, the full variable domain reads EAGVTQFPSHSVIEKGQTVTLRCDPISGHDNLYWYRRVMGKEIKFLLHFVKESKQDESGMPNNRFLAERTGGTYSTLKVQPAELEDSGVYFCASSQDYIYEQYFGPGTRLTVT.